This T cell receptor beta chain was recorded in a study of T cells in Graves' hyperthyroidism and ophthalmopathy. This clonotype was seen ten or more times. RNA transcripts provided the source from which TCR beta CDR3 regions were amplified. Carried out on the TCR CDR3, a first-round RT-PCR used the HTBI primer set. MiXCR was run by TCRdb on the multiplex PCR reads, yielding one entry per CDR3 protein. The sample contains hundreds of thousands of distinct CDR3 sequences, under 15% of which appear only once. Trimming removed 0 bases at V and 8 bases at J, with 15 bases between. Germline CDR1 is SGHRS and CDR2 is YFSETQ. There are 15 residues in the CDR3. Lactation, pregnancy, other autoimmune disease or uncontrolled infection led to exclusion of patients.

The receptor's source is a young woman with Graves' hyperthyroidism. The chain uses TRBV5-1 and TRBJ2-1; possibly TRBD1 for D (5 bases). Sequencing was performed on blood. The CDR3 spells CASSLASGRQYEQFF. The CDR3, as DNA: TGCGCCAGCAGCTTGGCGTCAGGGCGCCAATATGAGCAGTTCTTC.